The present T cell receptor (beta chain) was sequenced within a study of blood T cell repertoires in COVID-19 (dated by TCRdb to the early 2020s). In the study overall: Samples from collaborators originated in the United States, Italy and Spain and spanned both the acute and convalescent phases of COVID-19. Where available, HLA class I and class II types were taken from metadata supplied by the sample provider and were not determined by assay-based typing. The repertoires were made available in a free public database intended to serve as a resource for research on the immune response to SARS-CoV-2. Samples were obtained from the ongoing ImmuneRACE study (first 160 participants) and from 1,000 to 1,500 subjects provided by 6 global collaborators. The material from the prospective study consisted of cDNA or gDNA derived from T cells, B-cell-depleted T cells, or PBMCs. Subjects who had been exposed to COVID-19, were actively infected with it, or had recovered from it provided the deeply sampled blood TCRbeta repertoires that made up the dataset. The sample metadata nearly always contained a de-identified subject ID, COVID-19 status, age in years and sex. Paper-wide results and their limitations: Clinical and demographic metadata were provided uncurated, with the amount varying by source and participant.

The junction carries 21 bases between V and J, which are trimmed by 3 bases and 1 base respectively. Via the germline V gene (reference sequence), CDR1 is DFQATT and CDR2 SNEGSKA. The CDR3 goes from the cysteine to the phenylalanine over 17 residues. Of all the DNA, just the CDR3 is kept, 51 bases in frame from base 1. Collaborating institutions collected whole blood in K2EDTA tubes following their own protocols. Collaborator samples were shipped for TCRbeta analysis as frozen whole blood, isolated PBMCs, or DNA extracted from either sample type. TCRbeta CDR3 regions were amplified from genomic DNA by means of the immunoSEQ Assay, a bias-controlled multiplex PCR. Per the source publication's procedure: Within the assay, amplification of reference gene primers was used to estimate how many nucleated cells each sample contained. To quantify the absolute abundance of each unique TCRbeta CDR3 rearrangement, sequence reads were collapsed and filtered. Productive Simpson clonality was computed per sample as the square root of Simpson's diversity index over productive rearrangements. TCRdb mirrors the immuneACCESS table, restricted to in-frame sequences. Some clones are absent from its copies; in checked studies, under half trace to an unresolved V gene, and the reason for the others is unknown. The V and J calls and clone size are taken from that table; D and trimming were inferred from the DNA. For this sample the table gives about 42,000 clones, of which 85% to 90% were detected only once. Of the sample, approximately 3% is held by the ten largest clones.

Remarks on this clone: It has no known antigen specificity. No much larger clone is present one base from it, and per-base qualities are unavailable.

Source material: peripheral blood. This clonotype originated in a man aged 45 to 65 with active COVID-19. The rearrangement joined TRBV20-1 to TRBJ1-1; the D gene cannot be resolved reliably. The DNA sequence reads TGCAGTGCTAGTAGTCGTCAGGCGATATCCGCGAACACTGAAGCTTTCTTT. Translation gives CSASSRQAISANTEAFF.